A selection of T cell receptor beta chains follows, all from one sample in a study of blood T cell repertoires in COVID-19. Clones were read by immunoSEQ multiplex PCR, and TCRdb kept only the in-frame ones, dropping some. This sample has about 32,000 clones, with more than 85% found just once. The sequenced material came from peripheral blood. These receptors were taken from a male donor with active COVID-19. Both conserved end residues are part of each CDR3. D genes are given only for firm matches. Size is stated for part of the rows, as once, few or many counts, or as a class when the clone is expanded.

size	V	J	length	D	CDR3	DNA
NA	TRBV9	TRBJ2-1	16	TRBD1	CASSVEGTGVLDEQFF	TGTGCCAGCAGCGTAGAGGGGACAGGGGTTCTGGATGAGCAGTTCTTC
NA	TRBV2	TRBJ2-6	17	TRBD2	CASTRWGGNSGANVLTF	TGTGCCAGCACCCGATGGGGGGGAAACTCTGGGGCCAACGTCCTGACTTTC
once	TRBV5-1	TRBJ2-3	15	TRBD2	CASSSSGDRTDTQYF	TGCGCCAGCAGCTCTAGCGGGGACCGCACAGATACGCAGTATTTT
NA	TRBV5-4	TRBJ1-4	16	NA	CASSPDSGTPSPKLFF	TGTGCCAGCAGCCCTGACTCCGGGACACCGAGCCCAAAACTGTTTTTT
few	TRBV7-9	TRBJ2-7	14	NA	CASSLTGGTYEQYF	TGTGCCAGCAGCCTTACAGGTGGGACCTACGAGCAGTACTTC
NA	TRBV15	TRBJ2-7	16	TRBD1	CATSPPPGTGRNEQYF	TGTGCCACCAGCCCGCCCCCGGGGACAGGCAGGAACGAGCAGTACTTC
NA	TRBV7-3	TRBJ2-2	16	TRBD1	CASSSPLGGTSGELFF	TGTGCCAGCAGCTCCCCGTTAGGGGGCACCTCCGGGGAGCTGTTTTTT
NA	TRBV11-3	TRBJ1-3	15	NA	CASSFLGSSGNTIYF	TGTGCCAGCAGCTTCCTGGGGAGCTCTGGAAACACCATATATTTT
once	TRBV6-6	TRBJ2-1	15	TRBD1	CASSLGPGGYNEQFF	TGTGCCAGCAGCCTGGGGCCAGGGGGCTATAATGAGCAGTTCTTC
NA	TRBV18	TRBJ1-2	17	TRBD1	CASSPTKIDRGDYGYTF	TGTGCCAGCTCACCTACCAAGATCGACAGGGGGGATTATGGCTACACCTTC
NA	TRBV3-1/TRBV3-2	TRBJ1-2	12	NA	CASSQRGYGYTF	TGTGCCAGCAGCCAACGGGGCTATGGCTACACCTTC
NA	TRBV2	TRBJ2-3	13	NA	CASSGQLQGTQYF	TGTGCCAGCAGTGGACAGCTACAGGGTACGCAGTATTTT
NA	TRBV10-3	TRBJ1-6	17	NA	CAISESDSFRYPSPLHF	TGTGCCATCAGTGAGTCGGACAGCTTTCGCTACCCTTCACCCCTCCACTTT
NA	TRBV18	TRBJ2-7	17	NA	CASSPQETGTINYEQYF	TGTGCCAGCTCCCCCCAAGAAACAGGGACGATCAACTACGAGCAGTACTTC
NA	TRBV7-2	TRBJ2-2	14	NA	CASSLSGGSGELFF	TGTGCCAGCAGCTTATCGGGGGGCTCCGGGGAGCTGTTTTTT
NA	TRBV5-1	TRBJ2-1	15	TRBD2	CASSRTSGGHNEQFF	TGCGCCAGCAGCCGGACTAGCGGGGGCCACAATGAGCAGTTCTTC
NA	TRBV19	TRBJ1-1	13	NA	CASRNYRVGEAFF	TGTGCCAGTAGAAATTACAGGGTCGGAGAAGCTTTCTTT
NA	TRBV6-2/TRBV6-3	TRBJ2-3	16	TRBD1	CASSQAGTGGVGTQYF	TGTGCCAGCAGCCAAGCCGGGACAGGGGGCGTTGGTACGCAGTATTTT
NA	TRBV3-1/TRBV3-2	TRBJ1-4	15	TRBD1	CASSQGTGPNEKLFF	TGTGCCAGCAGCCAAGGGACAGGACCAAATGAAAAACTGTTTTTT
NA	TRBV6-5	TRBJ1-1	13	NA	CASTGGSNTEAFF	TGTGCCAGCACCGGGGGGTCGAACACTGAAGCTTTCTTT
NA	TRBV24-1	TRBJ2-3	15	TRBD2	CATSGGAGNTDTQYF	TGTGCCACTAGCGGGGGGGCCGGTAACACAGATACGCAGTATTTT
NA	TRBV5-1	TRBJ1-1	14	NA	CASSSDRMNTEAFF	TGCGCCAGCAGCTCTGACAGGATGAACACTGAAGCTTTCTTT
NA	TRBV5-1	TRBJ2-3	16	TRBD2	CASSPQRLAGTDTQYF	TGCGCCAGCAGCCCCCAGCGACTAGCGGGCACAGATACGCAGTATTTT
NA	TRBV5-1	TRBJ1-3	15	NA	CASSGQSSSGNTIYF	TGCGCCAGCAGCGGGCAGAGCAGCTCTGGAAACACCATATATTTT
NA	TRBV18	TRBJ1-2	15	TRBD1	CASSTLDRDNYGYTF	TGTGCCAGCTCAACCCTGGACAGGGATAACTATGGCTACACCTTC
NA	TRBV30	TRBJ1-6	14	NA	CAWSGRVSNSPLHF	TGTGCCTGGAGTGGCCGGGTGTCAAATTCACCCCTCCACTTT
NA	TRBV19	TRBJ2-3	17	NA	CASSPLGLGGTTDTQYF	TGTGCCAGTAGTCCCCTAGGTCTCGGGGGAACCACAGATACGCAGTATTTT
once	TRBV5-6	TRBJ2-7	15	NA	CASSMRGLRSYEQYF	TGTGCCAGCAGCATGAGAGGATTGAGGTCCTACGAGCAGTACTTC
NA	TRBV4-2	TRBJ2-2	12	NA	CASSREAGELFF	TGTGCCAGCAGCCGCGAGGCCGGGGAGCTGTTTTTT
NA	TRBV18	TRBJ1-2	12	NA	CASSPPSRGYTF	TGTGCCAGCTCACCCCCGTCTCGGGGCTACACCTTC
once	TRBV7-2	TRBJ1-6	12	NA	CASSPYNSPLHF	TGTGCCAGCAGCCCGTATAATTCACCCCTCCACTTT
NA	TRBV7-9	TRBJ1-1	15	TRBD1	CASSPRTGSNTEAFF	TGTGCCAGCAGCCCGCGGACAGGCTCAAACACTGAAGCTTTCTTT
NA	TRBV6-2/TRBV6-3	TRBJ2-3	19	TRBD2	CASSYPKVPSGGGTDTQYF	TGTGCCAGCAGTTACCCGAAAGTACCTAGCGGGGGGGGCACAGATACGCAGTATTTT
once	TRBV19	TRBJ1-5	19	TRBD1	CASSPPRTGASAGNQPQHF	TGTGCCAGTAGTCCACCGAGGACAGGGGCCTCGGCGGGCAATCAGCCCCAGCATTTT
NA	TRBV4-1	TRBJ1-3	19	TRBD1	CASSQDVLAGGTSGNTIYF	TGCGCCAGCAGCCAAGATGTTTTGGCAGGGGGGACCTCTGGAAACACCATATATTTT